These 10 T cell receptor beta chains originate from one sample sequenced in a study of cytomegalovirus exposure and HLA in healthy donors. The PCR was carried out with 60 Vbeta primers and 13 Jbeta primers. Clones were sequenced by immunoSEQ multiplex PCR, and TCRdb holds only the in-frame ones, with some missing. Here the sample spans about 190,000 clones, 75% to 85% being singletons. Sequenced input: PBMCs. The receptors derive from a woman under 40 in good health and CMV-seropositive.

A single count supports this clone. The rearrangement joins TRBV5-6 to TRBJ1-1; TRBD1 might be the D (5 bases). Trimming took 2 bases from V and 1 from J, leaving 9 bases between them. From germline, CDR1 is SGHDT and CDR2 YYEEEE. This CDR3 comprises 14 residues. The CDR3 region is CASSFRDWNTEAFF. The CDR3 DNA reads TGTGCCAGCAGCTTCAGGGACTGGAACACTGAAGCTTTCTTT.

CDR3 sequence reads: CASNRDRFTGELFF. For the CDR3, the DNA is TGTGCCAGCAATAGGGACAGATTTACCGGGGAGCTGTTTTTT. This rearrangement joins TRBV2 to TRBJ2-2; 7 bases align to TRBD1. This CDR3 has 14 amino acids. CDR1 is SNHLY, CDR2 FYNNEI, per germline. The V and J ends lost 7 bases and 5 bases, in that order; junction bases with no gene match: 7.

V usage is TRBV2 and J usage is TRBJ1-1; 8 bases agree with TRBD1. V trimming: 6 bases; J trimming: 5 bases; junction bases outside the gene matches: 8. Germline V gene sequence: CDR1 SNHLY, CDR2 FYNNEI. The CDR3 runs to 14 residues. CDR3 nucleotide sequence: TGTGCCAGCAGCTTAGCCAGGGGGCGTACTGAAGCTTTCTTT. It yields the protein CASSLARGRTEAFF.

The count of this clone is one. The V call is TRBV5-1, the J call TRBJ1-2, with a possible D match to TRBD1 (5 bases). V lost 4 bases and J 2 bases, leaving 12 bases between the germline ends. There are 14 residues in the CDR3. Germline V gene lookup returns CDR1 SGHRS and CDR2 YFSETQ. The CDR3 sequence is CASSRSTENYGYTF. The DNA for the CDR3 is TGCGCCAGCAGCCGTTCGACAGAAAACTATGGCTACACCTTC.

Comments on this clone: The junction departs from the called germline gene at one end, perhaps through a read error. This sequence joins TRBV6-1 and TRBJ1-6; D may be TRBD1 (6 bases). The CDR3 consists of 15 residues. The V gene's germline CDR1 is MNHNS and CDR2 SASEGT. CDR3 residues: CASSEGGAGNSPLHF. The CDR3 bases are TGTGCCAGCAGCGAAGGGGGAGCCGGTAATTCACCCCTCCACTTT.

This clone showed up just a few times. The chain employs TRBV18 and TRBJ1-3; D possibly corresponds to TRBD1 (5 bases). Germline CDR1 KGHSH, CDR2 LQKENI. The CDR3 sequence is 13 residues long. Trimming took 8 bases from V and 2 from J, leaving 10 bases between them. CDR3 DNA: TGTGCCAGCGCCACAGGAACTGGAAACACCATATATTTT. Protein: CASATGTGNTIYF.

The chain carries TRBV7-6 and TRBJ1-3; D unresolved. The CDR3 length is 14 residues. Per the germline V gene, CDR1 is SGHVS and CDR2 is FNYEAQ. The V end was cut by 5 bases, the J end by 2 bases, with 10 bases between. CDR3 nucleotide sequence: TGTGCCAGCAGCCGGGCCGGGACTGGAAACACCATATATTTT. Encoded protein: CASSRAGTGNTIYF.

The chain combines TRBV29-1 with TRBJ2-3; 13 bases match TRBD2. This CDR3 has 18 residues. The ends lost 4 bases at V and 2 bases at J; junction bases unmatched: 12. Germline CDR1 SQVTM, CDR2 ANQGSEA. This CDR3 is CSVGDSRTSGGSTDTQYF. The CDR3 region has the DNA TGCAGCGTTGGGGACAGCAGGACTAGCGGGGGTTCCACAGATACGCAGTATTTT.

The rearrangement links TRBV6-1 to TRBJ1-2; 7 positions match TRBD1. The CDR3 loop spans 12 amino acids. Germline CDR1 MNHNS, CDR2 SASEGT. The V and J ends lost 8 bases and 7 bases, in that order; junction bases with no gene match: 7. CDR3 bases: TGTGCCAGCGGGGAAGGGGGCTCTGGCTACACCTTC. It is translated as CASGEGGSGYTF.

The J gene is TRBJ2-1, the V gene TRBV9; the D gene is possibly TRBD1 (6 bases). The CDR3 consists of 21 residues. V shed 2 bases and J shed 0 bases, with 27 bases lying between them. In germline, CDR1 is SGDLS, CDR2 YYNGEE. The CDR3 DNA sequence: TGTGCCAGCAGCGTCCATCCCCGGGACACTGACCACGTTAGCTCCTACAATGAGCAGTTCTTC. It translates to CASSVHPRDTDHVSSYNEQFF.